This is a list of T cell receptor beta chains from one sample in a study of OX40 agonist ivuxolimab in advanced cancers. This table comes from immunoSEQ multiplex PCR, and its TCRdb copy is limited to in-frame clones, with some not included. The sample includes some 45,000 clones, more than 75% of them seen just once. The starting material was CD4+ or CD8+ T cells sorted from blood, obtained in a trial of the OX40 agonist ivuxolimab. The origin of the receptors is an adult with an advanced solid tumor such as melanoma, head and neck, liver or kidney cancer. Both conserved end residues are part of each CDR3. The D gene is left open where the match is weak. The size entry is marked missing in some rows and otherwise reads once, few, many or a size class.

j_call v_call clone_size d_call cdr3_nt cdr3_aa
TRBJ2-7 TRBV7-2 . TRBD2 TGTGCCAGCAGCTCCGGGGGACTAGCGGGAGATGGGAGCTCCTACGAGCAGTACTTC CASSSGGLAGDGSSYEQYF
TRBJ2-4 TRBV7-6 . TRBD2 TGTGCCAGCAGCTTGGCTAGCGGGGGGGTTGGAAACATTCAGTACTTC CASSLASGGVGNIQYF
TRBJ1-5 TRBV7-6 . . TGTGCCAGCAGCCCGAAAGTGGGGAGCAATCAGCCCCAGCATTTT CASSPKVGSNQPQHF
TRBJ2-2 TRBV7-3 . . TGTGCCAGCGGGTGGGATAACACCGGGGAGCTGTTTTTT CASGWDNTGELFF
TRBJ1-2 TRBV7-6 . . TGTGCCAGCAGCTTATCTCTCGCGTATGGCTACACCTTC CASSLSLAYGYTF
TRBJ2-7 TRBV10-3 . . TGTGCCATCAGGGACCCTGACGAGCAGTACTTC CAIRDPDEQYF
TRBJ1-1 TRBV5-4 once . TGTGCCAGCAGCTTGCAGGGGTCTACTGAAGCTTTCTTT CASSLQGSTEAFF
TRBJ1-1 TRBV6-5 . . TGTGCCAGCAGTTACAGGGGTAGGGGGACTGAAGCTTTCTTT CASSYRGRGTEAFF
TRBJ2-2 TRBV5-6 . . TGTGCCAGCAGCGCGGCTAGTTCAGAGGAGCTGTTTTTT CASSAASSEELFF
TRBJ2-7 TRBV28 . TRBD2 TGTGCCAGCAGTTTATCTCTAGCGGGAGTCCACGAGCAGTACTTC CASSLSLAGVHEQYF
TRBJ2-7 TRBV28 once TRBD1 TGTGCCAGCAATACCCTTTGGGACAGCTCCTACGAGCAGTACTTC CASNTLWDSSYEQYF
TRBJ2-3 TRBV27 . . TGTGCCAGCAGTTTTGGTCCCCCAGATACGCAGTATTTT CASSFGPPDTQYF
TRBJ1-1 TRBV7-9 once . TGTGCCAGCAGCCTCATGAACACTGAAGCTTTCTTT CASSLMNTEAFF
TRBJ1-1 TRBV7-6 few . TGTGCCAGCAGCTTAGGACAAGGGAACACTGAAGCTTTCTTT CASSLGQGNTEAFF
TRBJ2-5 TRBV19 . . TGTGCCAGTAGTATAGTAGACAGCTACCAAGAGACCCAGTACTTC CASSIVDSYQETQYF
TRBJ2-1 TRBV5-1 . . TGCGCCAGCAGCCTGAGGGATAGGATCCATGAGCAGTTCTTC CASSLRDRIHEQFF
TRBJ2-5 TRBV13 . TRBD2 TGTGCCAGCAGCCGAACACTAGCGGGGGGACAAGAGACCCAGTACTTC CASSRTLAGGQETQYF
TRBJ1-2 TRBV7-9 . . TGTGCCAGCAGATCCCAGGGCCTAGGCGGCTACACCTTC CASRSQGLGGYTF
TRBJ1-2 TRBV19 few TRBD1 TGTGCCAGTACTACCTGGGACAGTCCTTATGGCTACACCTTC CASTTWDSPYGYTF
TRBJ2-1 TRBV4-1 . TRBD2 TGCGCCAGCAGCCAAGATCAACTACTAGCGGGATACTCCTACAATGAGCAGTTCTTC CASSQDQLLAGYSYNEQFF
TRBJ1-5 TRBV27 . TRBD1 TGTGCCAGCAGCCTCACAGGGGTAATGCAGCCCCAGCATTTT CASSLTGVMQPQHF
TRBJ1-5 TRBV7-8 . TRBD1 TGTGCCAGCAGCCCCGGACAGGGGAGTTTAAAGAATCAGCCCCAGCATTTT CASSPGQGSLKNQPQHF
TRBJ1-2 TRBV13 . TRBD1 TGTGCCAGCAGCCATGGGACAGGGAACTATGGCTACACCTTC CASSHGTGNYGYTF
TRBJ1-3 TRBV6-5 . . TGTGCCAGCAGTTACTCGGTAGGCTCTGGAAACACCATATATTTT CASSYSVGSGNTIYF
TRBJ1-3 TRBV7-8 . . TGTGCCAGCAGCTGGGAGGGGATCTCTGGAAACACCATATATTTT CASSWEGISGNTIYF
TRBJ1-1 TRBV19 . . TGTGCCAGTAGTATATCCTTGAACACTGAAGCTTTCTTT CASSISLNTEAFF
TRBJ1-2 TRBV6-6 once . TGTGCCAGCAGTTACGGGGGGGGCCCCTATGGCTACACCTTC CASSYGGGPYGYTF
TRBJ2-1 TRBV2 . . TGTGCCAGCAGTGAGGGTCTAGGTGAGCAGTTCTTC CASSEGLGEQFF
TRBJ1-2 TRBV29-1 . . TGCAGCGTTGATCCCACCCTCCTAGAGGAGGGCTACACCTTC CSVDPTLLEEGYTF
TRBJ2-7 TRBV5-8 . . TGTGCCAGCAGCGTGGGCGTCACCTACGAGCAGTACTTC CASSVGVTYEQYF
TRBJ2-7 TRBV7-2 . TRBD2 TGTGCCAGCAGCTTTGGCGGGAGGGTATACGAGCAGTACTTC CASSFGGRVYEQYF
TRBJ1-6 TRBV19 . TRBD1 TGTGCCAGTAGTCCCTGGACAGGGGGCAATTCACCCCTCCACTTT CASSPWTGGNSPLHF
TRBJ2-1 TRBV5-6 . . TGTGCCAGCAGCCTGCTAGAAAATGAGCAGTTCTTC CASSLLENEQFF
TRBJ2-1 TRBV7-3 . TRBD2 TGTGCCAGCAGCTTAACTTCTAGCGGGAGGGCCTTCAATGAGCAGTTCTTC CASSLTSSGRAFNEQFF
TRBJ1-2 TRBV27 few TRBD1 TGTGCCAGCAGTTTAAAGACAGGGGGCAGGTATGGCTACACCTTC CASSLKTGGRYGYTF
TRBJ2-5 TRBV7-8 . TRBD2 TGTGCCAGCAGTTGGACTAGCGGGATAAAAGAGACCCAGTACTTC CASSWTSGIKETQYF
TRBJ1-2 TRBV5-4 . . TGTGCCAGCAGCTCAGGGAATGGCTACACCTTC CASSSGNGYTF
TRBJ1-2 TRBV2 . TRBD1 TGTGCCAGCCGGGACAGCCTCTATGGCTACACCTTC CASRDSLYGYTF
TRBJ2-3 TRBV5-1 . . TGCGCCAGCAGCCTCTTTTGGACAGATACGCAGTATTTT CASSLFWTDTQYF
TRBJ1-2 TRBV5-1 . . TGCGCCAGCAGCTATCCGAGGGGGGGCGCTGACTATGGCTACACCTTC CASSYPRGGADYGYTF
TRBJ1-2 TRBV11-2 . . TGTGCCAGCAGCATTAGGGAGGGCCGCTGGGGTGCTAGAACCTTC CASSIREGRWGARTF
TRBJ2-5 TRBV7-6 . . TGTGCCAGCAGCCCGAGGGAGACCCAGTACTTC CASSPRETQYF
TRBJ2-1 TRBV7-9 . . TGTGCCAGCAGCTTAGTTGCGCTAGCGAGCCACAATGAGCAGTTCTTC CASSLVALASHNEQFF
TRBJ2-3 TRBV5-6 . TRBD2 TGTGCCAGCAGCTTGGAACTAGCGAGGAGAACGGATACGCAGTATTTT CASSLELARRTDTQYF
TRBJ1-2 TRBV9 . TRBD1 TGTGCCAGCAGCGGGACAGGGGCTGTCTATGGCTACACCTTC CASSGTGAVYGYTF
TRBJ1-5 TRBV6-1 . . TGTGCCAGCAGTGAATGGACAACCTATAGCAATCAGCCCCAGCATTTT CASSEWTTYSNQPQHF
TRBJ2-2 TRBV5-6 . . TGTGCCAGCAGCTTGCAGTTCCTAGTCGCGAACACCGGGGAGCTGTTTTTT CASSLQFLVANTGELFF
TRBJ2-1 TRBV11-3 . TRBD1 TGTGCCAGCAGCTTAGGACAGGGCGGGTCTAATGAGCAGTTCTTC CASSLGQGGSNEQFF
TRBJ2-3 TRBV5-5 . . TGTGCCAGCAGCCCACCTGGGATCGGGGATTGGAGCACAGATACGCAGTATTTT CASSPPGIGDWSTDTQYF
TRBJ1-6 TRBV2 . . TGTGCCAGCAGTGAATCTTCAATAAATTCACCCCTCCACTTT CASSESSINSPLHF
TRBJ1-1 TRBV5-1 . . TGCGCCAGCAGGCCCACAGGGTACACTGAAGCTTTCTTT CASRPTGYTEAFF
TRBJ1-2 TRBV9 once . TGTGCCAGCAGCGTAGCCGGGACGCCAGCCTATGGCTACACCTTC CASSVAGTPAYGYTF
TRBJ1-5 TRBV15 . . TGTGCCACCAGCAGAGATCGAGGGAACCAGCCCCAGCATTTT CATSRDRGNQPQHF
TRBJ1-5 TRBV19 . . TGTGCCAGTACCTATAGGACGGAGTATAGCAATCAGCCCCAGCATTTT CASTYRTEYSNQPQHF
TRBJ2-1 TRBV5-8 . . TGTGCCAGCAGCTCGTGGGGGAGGAATGAGCAGTTCTTC CASSSWGRNEQFF
TRBJ2-5 TRBV10-3 . TRBD2 TGTGCCATTAGCGTAAGCGGGGGGGCCGGGGAGACCCAGTACTTC CAISVSGGAGETQYF
TRBJ2-1 TRBV27 . . TGTGCCAGCAGCAGGGGAGATGAGCAGTTCTTC CASSRGDEQFF
TRBJ2-1 TRBV14 . . TGTGCCAGCAGCCAAGCTGACGGGCACAACTACAATGAGCAGTTCTTC CASSQADGHNYNEQFF
TRBJ2-5 TRBV27 few . TGTGCCAGCAGTGATAACAGTCTTTTGGAGACCCAGTACTTC CASSDNSLLETQYF